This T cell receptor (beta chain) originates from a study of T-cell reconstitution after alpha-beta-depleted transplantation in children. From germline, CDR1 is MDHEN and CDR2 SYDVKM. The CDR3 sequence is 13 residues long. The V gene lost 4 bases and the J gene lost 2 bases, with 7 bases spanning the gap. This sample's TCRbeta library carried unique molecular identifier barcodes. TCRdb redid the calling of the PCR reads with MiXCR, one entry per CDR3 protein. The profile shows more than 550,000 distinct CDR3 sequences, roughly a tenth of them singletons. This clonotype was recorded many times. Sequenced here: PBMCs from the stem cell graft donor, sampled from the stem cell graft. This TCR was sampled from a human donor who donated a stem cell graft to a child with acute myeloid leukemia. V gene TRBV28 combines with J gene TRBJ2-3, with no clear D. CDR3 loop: CASSSQNTDTQYF. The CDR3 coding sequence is TGTGCCAGCAGTTCCCAGAACACAGATACGCAGTATTTT.